The rows below give T cell receptor beta chains drawn from one sample of a study of identical twins. TCRdb processed the 5' RACE reads anew with MiXCR; each CDR3 protein has one entry. The sample has 430,000 or so distinct CDR3 sequences, 20% to 25% seen once. This same sample was also taken into another study, of T cells expressing NK-cell markers.

The specimen was CD4+ T cells sorted from blood. These TCRs come from a young woman in good health. The CDR3 runs from the conserved cysteine through the conserved F or W. The order of the fields is clone size, J gene, V gene, D gene, CDR3 protein, CDR3 DNA. The D gene is left open where the match is weak. Clone size is shown for a subset of rows, as once, few, many or a class of expanded clone.

clone size: few; J gene: TRBJ2-1; V gene: TRBV20-1; D gene: -; CDR3 protein: CSAGPWQFF; CDR3 DNA: TGCAGTGCTGGACCTTGGCAGTTCTTC
clone size: -; J gene: TRBJ2-5; V gene: TRBV11-2; D gene: TRBD2; CDR3 protein: CASSFSSGNRETQYF; CDR3 DNA: TGTGCCAGCAGCTTTTCTAGCGGGAATAGGGAGACCCAGTACTTC
clone size: few; J gene: TRBJ2-1; V gene: TRBV7-2; D gene: TRBD2; CDR3 protein: CASSSGLAYNEQFF; CDR3 DNA: TGTGCCAGCAGCTCGGGACTAGCGTACAATGAGCAGTTCTTC
clone size: -; J gene: TRBJ2-5; V gene: TRBV6-1; D gene: -; CDR3 protein: CASSPPGLRRETQYF; CDR3 DNA: TGTGCCAGCAGTCCCCCGGGCCTACGCCGAGAGACCCAGTACTTC
clone size: -; J gene: TRBJ2-5; V gene: TRBV11-2; D gene: -; CDR3 protein: CASTNGVQETQYF; CDR3 DNA: TGTGCCAGCACCAACGGGGTCCAAGAGACCCAGTACTTC
clone size: few; J gene: TRBJ2-2; V gene: TRBV20-1; D gene: TRBD2; CDR3 protein: CSARRTSGVGELFF; CDR3 DNA: TGCAGTGCTAGACGGACTAGCGGGGTCGGGGAGCTGTTTTTT
clone size: -; J gene: TRBJ1-1; V gene: TRBV10-2; D gene: -; CDR3 protein: CASSESKTAFF; CDR3 DNA: TGCGCCAGCAGTGAGTCTAAGACGGCTTTCTTT
clone size: few; J gene: TRBJ2-1; V gene: TRBV20-1; D gene: -; CDR3 protein: CSASPGADEQFF; CDR3 DNA: TGCAGTGCTAGCCCCGGAGCGGATGAGCAGTTCTTC
clone size: few; J gene: TRBJ1-1; V gene: TRBV10-1; D gene: -; CDR3 protein: CASSRGTGFGAFF; CDR3 DNA: TGCGCCAGCAGCCGGGGAACAGGGTTTGGAGCTTTCTTT
clone size: -; J gene: TRBJ2-7; V gene: TRBV7-9; D gene: TRBD2; CDR3 protein: CASSLAWGTIYEQYF; CDR3 DNA: TGTGCCAGCAGCTTAGCGTGGGGGACTATCTACGAGCAGTACTTC
clone size: -; J gene: TRBJ1-2; V gene: TRBV12-3/TRBV12-4; D gene: -; CDR3 protein: CASSLGRENYGYTF; CDR3 DNA: TGTGCCAGCAGTTTAGGGAGGGAGAACTATGGCTACACCTTC
clone size: few; J gene: TRBJ2-1; V gene: TRBV7-6; D gene: -; CDR3 protein: CASSPRFRTSSYNEQFF; CDR3 DNA: TGTGCCAGCAGCCCGAGGTTTAGGACGAGCTCCTACAATGAGCAGTTCTTC
clone size: once; J gene: TRBJ2-5; V gene: TRBV7-3; D gene: -; CDR3 protein: CASASSIQETQYF; CDR3 DNA: TGTGCCAGCGCTAGCTCAATCCAAGAGACCCAGTACTTC
clone size: -; J gene: TRBJ2-7; V gene: TRBV7-6; D gene: TRBD2; CDR3 protein: CASSFGLAGTRGSYEQYF; CDR3 DNA: TGTGCCAGCAGCTTCGGACTAGCGGGCACTCGGGGCTCCTACGAGCAGTACTTC
clone size: -; J gene: TRBJ2-7; V gene: TRBV5-1; D gene: -; CDR3 protein: CASSYGNSYEQYF; CDR3 DNA: TGCGCCAGCAGCTACGGAAACTCCTACGAGCAGTACTTC
clone size: few; J gene: TRBJ2-3; V gene: TRBV12-3/TRBV12-4; D gene: TRBD2; CDR3 protein: CASTLGLAGTDTQYF; CDR3 DNA: TGTGCCAGCACCTTGGGGCTAGCGGGCACAGATACGCAGTATTTT
clone size: -; J gene: TRBJ2-1; V gene: TRBV5-1; D gene: -; CDR3 protein: CASSVGVDHQFF; CDR3 DNA: TGCGCCAGCAGCGTAGGGGTGGATCACCAGTTCTTC
clone size: -; J gene: TRBJ2-7; V gene: TRBV7-9; D gene: -; CDR3 protein: CASSSSHDGDGEQYF; CDR3 DNA: TGTGCCAGCAGCTCTTCCCATGACGGGGATGGAGAGCAGTACTTC
clone size: -; J gene: TRBJ2-3; V gene: TRBV5-1; D gene: -; CDR3 protein: CASRPDSPDTQYF; CDR3 DNA: TGCGCCAGCAGACCGGACTCTCCTGATACGCAGTATTTT
clone size: -; J gene: TRBJ2-3; V gene: TRBV12-3/TRBV12-4; D gene: -; CDR3 protein: CASRGSGRTDTQYF; CDR3 DNA: TGTGCCAGCAGAGGATCGGGACGGACAGATACGCAGTATTTT
clone size: few; J gene: TRBJ1-6; V gene: TRBV7-2; D gene: -; CDR3 protein: CASSLAAGQPLHF; CDR3 DNA: TGTGCCAGCAGCTTAGCCGCCGGGCAACCCCTCCACTTT
clone size: few; J gene: TRBJ2-2; V gene: TRBV9; D gene: -; CDR3 protein: CASSETGTKGAGELFF; CDR3 DNA: TGTGCCAGCAGCGAGACCGGGACCAAGGGAGCCGGGGAGCTGTTTTTT
clone size: few; J gene: TRBJ2-2; V gene: TRBV5-5; D gene: -; CDR3 protein: CASSRPTSRRAATGELFF; CDR3 DNA: TGTGCCAGCAGCAGGCCCACTAGCAGACGGGCGGCCACCGGGGAGCTGTTTTTT
clone size: once; J gene: TRBJ2-1; V gene: TRBV12-3/TRBV12-4; D gene: -; CDR3 protein: CASSSVGHLMDEQFF; CDR3 DNA: TGTGCCAGCAGTTCAGTAGGACACCTTATGGATGAGCAGTTCTTC
clone size: -; J gene: TRBJ2-7; V gene: TRBV4-1; D gene: -; CDR3 protein: CASSQNQGVYEQYF; CDR3 DNA: TGCGCCAGCAGCCAAAACCAAGGGGTTTACGAGCAGTACTTC
clone size: -; J gene: TRBJ1-1; V gene: TRBV18; D gene: TRBD1; CDR3 protein: CASSLNRGREEAFF; CDR3 DNA: TGTGCCAGCTCCCTAAACAGGGGGCGCGAGGAAGCTTTCTTT
clone size: few; J gene: TRBJ2-1; V gene: TRBV5-1; D gene: TRBD1; CDR3 protein: CASSRGQVLNYNEQFF; CDR3 DNA: TGCGCCAGCAGCAGAGGACAGGTACTAAACTACAATGAGCAGTTCTTC
clone size: -; J gene: TRBJ2-3; V gene: TRBV29-1; D gene: -; CDR3 protein: CSVQQGPRISTDTQYF; CDR3 DNA: TGCAGCGTTCAACAGGGCCCGAGGATCAGCACAGATACGCAGTATTTT
clone size: -; J gene: TRBJ1-1; V gene: TRBV29-1; D gene: -; CDR3 protein: CSVKTGEAFF; CDR3 DNA: TGCAGCGTCAAAACAGGTGAAGCTTTCTTT
clone size: -; J gene: TRBJ2-5; V gene: TRBV20-1; D gene: TRBD2; CDR3 protein: CSARIGGRGTQYF; CDR3 DNA: TGCAGTGCTAGAATTGGCGGGAGAGGGACCCAGTACTTC
clone size: -; J gene: TRBJ2-3; V gene: TRBV5-1; D gene: -; CDR3 protein: CASSLRGQDTQYF; CDR3 DNA: TGCGCCAGCAGCTTAAGGGGCCAAGATACGCAGTATTTT
clone size: -; J gene: TRBJ1-1; V gene: TRBV20-1; D gene: TRBD1; CDR3 protein: CSAGGDREAFF; CDR3 DNA: TGCAGTGCTGGGGGGGACAGGGAAGCTTTCTTT
clone size: few; J gene: TRBJ2-3; V gene: TRBV20-1; D gene: -; CDR3 protein: CSASEGGGPQNTQYF; CDR3 DNA: TGCAGTGCTTCAGAGGGGGGAGGGCCGCAGAATACGCAGTATTTT
clone size: few; J gene: TRBJ2-3; V gene: TRBV5-1; D gene: -; CDR3 protein: CASSLSGDGGDTQYF; CDR3 DNA: TGCGCCAGCAGCTTGTCCGGGGACGGTGGAGATACGCAGTATTTT
clone size: many; J gene: TRBJ2-7; V gene: TRBV5-1; D gene: TRBD1; CDR3 protein: CASRRDRGYEQYF; CDR3 DNA: TGCGCCAGCAGACGGGACAGGGGCTACGAGCAGTACTTC
clone size: -; J gene: TRBJ2-7; V gene: TRBV20-1; D gene: -; CDR3 protein: CSAIRPVTYEQYF; CDR3 DNA: TGCAGTGCGATAAGACCCGTAACATACGAGCAGTACTTC
clone size: many; J gene: TRBJ1-1; V gene: TRBV27; D gene: TRBD1; CDR3 protein: CASTLRTGMNTEAFF; CDR3 DNA: TGTGCCAGCACCCTCAGGACAGGGATGAACACTGAAGCTTTCTTT
clone size: -; J gene: TRBJ2-1; V gene: TRBV12-3/TRBV12-4; D gene: TRBD2; CDR3 protein: CASSFPSGGKKFF; CDR3 DNA: TGTGCCAGCAGTTTCCCTAGCGGGGGCAAGAAGTTCTTC
clone size: -; J gene: TRBJ1-1; V gene: TRBV20-1; D gene: -; CDR3 protein: CSARDSGTGNTEAFF; CDR3 DNA: TGCAGTGCTAGAGATAGCGGGACGGGGAACACTGAAGCTTTCTTT
clone size: few; J gene: TRBJ2-1; V gene: TRBV20-1; D gene: -; CDR3 protein: CSARDVGDEQFF; CDR3 DNA: TGCAGTGCTAGAGATGTCGGGGACGAGCAGTTCTTC
clone size: medium-sized; J gene: TRBJ1-3; V gene: TRBV29-1; D gene: TRBD1; CDR3 protein: CSVETRDRGRSSGNTIYF; CDR3 DNA: TGCAGCGTTGAAACGAGAGACAGGGGCCGTAGCTCTGGAAACACCATATATTTT
clone size: few; J gene: TRBJ2-7; V gene: TRBV6-2/TRBV6-3; D gene: -; CDR3 protein: CASSYGSPQEQYF; CDR3 DNA: TGTGCCAGCAGTTACGGTTCCCCGCAGGAGCAGTACTTC
clone size: once; J gene: TRBJ2-5; V gene: TRBV27; D gene: -; CDR3 protein: CASSFGFGETQYF; CDR3 DNA: TGTGCCAGCAGTTTCGGGTTTGGGGAGACCCAGTACTTC
clone size: -; J gene: TRBJ1-6; V gene: TRBV12-3/TRBV12-4; D gene: -; CDR3 protein: CASSLSPQNSPLHF; CDR3 DNA: TGTGCCAGCAGTTTATCTCCCCAAAATTCACCCCTCCACTTT
clone size: few; J gene: TRBJ2-1; V gene: TRBV5-1; D gene: TRBD2; CDR3 protein: CASSRRGSGAYNEQFF; CDR3 DNA: TGCGCCAGCAGCCGACGAGGAAGCGGGGCCTACAATGAGCAGTTCTTC
clone size: few; J gene: TRBJ1-4; V gene: TRBV6-6; D gene: -; CDR3 protein: CASRRPNEKLFF; CDR3 DNA: TGTGCCAGCAGACGGCCTAATGAAAAACTGTTTTTT
clone size: few; J gene: TRBJ2-5; V gene: TRBV21-1; D gene: -; CDR3 protein: CASSARDSRRVTKETQYF; CDR3 DNA: TGTGCCAGCAGCGCCCGGGACAGTCGACGAGTTACTAAAGAGACCCAGTACTTC
clone size: -; J gene: TRBJ1-1; V gene: TRBV19; D gene: -; CDR3 protein: CASNSQGDYAFF; CDR3 DNA: TGTGCCAGTAACTCACAGGGCGATTACGCTTTCTTT
clone size: few; J gene: TRBJ2-2; V gene: TRBV5-4; D gene: TRBD1; CDR3 protein: CASSRQGRELFF; CDR3 DNA: TGTGCCAGCAGCCGACAGGGCCGGGAGCTGTTTTTT
clone size: -; J gene: TRBJ2-1; V gene: TRBV5-4; D gene: TRBD1; CDR3 protein: CASSGKWDRDYNEQFF; CDR3 DNA: TGTGCCAGCAGCGGGAAATGGGACAGGGACTACAATGAGCAGTTCTTC
clone size: -; J gene: TRBJ1-1; V gene: TRBV12-3/TRBV12-4; D gene: TRBD1; CDR3 protein: CASSTTGAEAFF; CDR3 DNA: TGTGCCAGCAGCACAACAGGGGCTGAAGCTTTCTTT
clone size: few; J gene: TRBJ2-1; V gene: TRBV11-1; D gene: -; CDR3 protein: CASSPRLGTGEQFF; CDR3 DNA: TGTGCCAGCAGTCCCCGGCTAGGGACGGGTGAGCAGTTCTTC
clone size: few; J gene: TRBJ1-3; V gene: TRBV6-5; D gene: -; CDR3 protein: CASSYSGPEAVRGNTIYF; CDR3 DNA: TGTGCCAGCAGTTACTCCGGCCCAGAGGCCGTGCGGGGAAACACCATATATTTT
clone size: -; J gene: TRBJ2-1; V gene: TRBV20-1; D gene: TRBD2; CDR3 protein: CSARLLAGGSEQFF; CDR3 DNA: TGCAGTGCTAGACTACTAGCGGGGGGGAGTGAGCAGTTCTTC
clone size: few; J gene: TRBJ1-4; V gene: TRBV7-8; D gene: TRBD1; CDR3 protein: CASSLAVFGQGGEKLFF; CDR3 DNA: TGTGCCAGCAGCTTAGCGGTCTTTGGACAGGGAGGTGAAAAACTGTTTTTT